The present TCR beta chain was sequenced within a study of CD8+CD57+ T cells in acquired aplastic anemia. Study summary: Sorted CD4+ and CD8+ cells gave a mean 3.2 ug DNA, range about 0.19 to 27.4 ug.

The template used for profiling TCR beta VDJ and CDR3 was genomic DNA. TCRdb passed the reads through MiXCR, listing each CDR3 protein once. This sample yields more than 150,000 distinct CDR3 sequences, of which approximately 48% are seen a single time; 13% belongs to the top ten. An expansion of CD8+CD57+ cells by flow cytometry had been shown in patients chosen for sequencing. CDR1 and CDR2 (germline): MGHDK, SYGVNS. The V and J ends lost 4 bases and 1 base, in that order; junction bases with no gene match: 9. The CDR3 totals 16 residues. This clonotype is classed as medium-sized. The V gene is TRBV25-1, the J gene TRBJ1-2; 7 nucleotides align to TRBD1. The receptor was derived from a human donor with aplastic anemia. Sequenced sample: sorted CD4+, CD8+, or CD8+CD57+ T cells (not recorded which) from PBMCs. The CDR3 DNA sequence: TGTGCCAGCAGTGCGTCACAGGGGAGTGATAACTATGGCTACACCTTC. Amino acids: CASSASQGSDNYGYTF.